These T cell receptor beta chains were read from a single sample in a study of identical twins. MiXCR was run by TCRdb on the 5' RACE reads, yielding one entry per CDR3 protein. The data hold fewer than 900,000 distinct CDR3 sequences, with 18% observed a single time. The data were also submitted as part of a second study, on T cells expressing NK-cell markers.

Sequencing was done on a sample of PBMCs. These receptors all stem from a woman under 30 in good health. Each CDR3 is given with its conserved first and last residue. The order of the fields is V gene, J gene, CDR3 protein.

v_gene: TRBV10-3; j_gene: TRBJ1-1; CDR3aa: CAISESERPEAFF
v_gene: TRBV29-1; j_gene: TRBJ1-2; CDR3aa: CSVLHIQDGYGYTF
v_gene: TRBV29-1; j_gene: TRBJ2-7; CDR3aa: CSGSRDWGGEQYF
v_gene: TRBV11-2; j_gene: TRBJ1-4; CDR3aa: CASSDRHGTGWEKLFF
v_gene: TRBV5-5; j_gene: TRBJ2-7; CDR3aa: CASSSMRYEQYF
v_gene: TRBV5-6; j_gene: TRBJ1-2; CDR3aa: CASSLSGGFGYGYTF
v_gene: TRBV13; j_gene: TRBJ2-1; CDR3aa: CASSSSRGNEQFF
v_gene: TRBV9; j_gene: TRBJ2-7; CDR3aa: CASSVDWAGGSEQYF
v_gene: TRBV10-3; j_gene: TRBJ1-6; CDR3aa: CASRQTNSPLHF
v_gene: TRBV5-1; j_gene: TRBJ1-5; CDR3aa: CASSLGGGGGNQPQHF
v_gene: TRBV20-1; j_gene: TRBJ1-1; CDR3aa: CSARPRQGDTEAFF
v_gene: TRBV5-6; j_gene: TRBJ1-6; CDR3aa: CASSSRIRWNSPLHF
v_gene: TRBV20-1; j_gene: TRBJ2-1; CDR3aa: CSASWTAPNEQFF
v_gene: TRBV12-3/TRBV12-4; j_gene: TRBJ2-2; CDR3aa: CASSLGRLAGAGELFF
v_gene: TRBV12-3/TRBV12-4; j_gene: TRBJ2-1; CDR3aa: CASSSRPGSYNEQFF
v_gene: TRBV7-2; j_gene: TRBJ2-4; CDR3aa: CASSRTVMLLDIQYF
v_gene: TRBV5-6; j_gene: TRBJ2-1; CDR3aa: CASSLNSGEGFF
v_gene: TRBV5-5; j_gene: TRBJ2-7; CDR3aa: CASSRDSFIYEQYF
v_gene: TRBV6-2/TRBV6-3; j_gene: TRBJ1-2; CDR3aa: CATYGQLYGYTF
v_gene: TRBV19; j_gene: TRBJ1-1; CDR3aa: CASSTRKAEAFF
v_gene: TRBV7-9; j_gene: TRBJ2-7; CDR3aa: CASRNGTGGPRSEQYF
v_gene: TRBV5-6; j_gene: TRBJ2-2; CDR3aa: CASSLVSAVNTGELFF
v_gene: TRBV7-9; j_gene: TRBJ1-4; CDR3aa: CASSPRKQGGYEKLFF
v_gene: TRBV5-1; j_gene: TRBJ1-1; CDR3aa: CASSQEPRNTEAFF
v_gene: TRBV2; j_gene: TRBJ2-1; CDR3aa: CASSVEREQFF
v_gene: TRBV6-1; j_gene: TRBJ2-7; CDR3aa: CASSRMRGTYYEQYF
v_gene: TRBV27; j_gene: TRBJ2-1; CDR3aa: CASSFPSKGGGEQFF
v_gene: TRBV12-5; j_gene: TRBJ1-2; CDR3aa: CASGLDGHYGYTF
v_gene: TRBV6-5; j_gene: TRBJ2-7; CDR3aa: CASSYQGLTYEQYF
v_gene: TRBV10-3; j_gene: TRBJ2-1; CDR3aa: CAIRSGTSVSNEQFF
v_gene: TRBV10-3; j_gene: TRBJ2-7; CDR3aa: CAITDREAYEQYF
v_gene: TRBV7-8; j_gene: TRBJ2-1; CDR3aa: CASSHPKGTGNEQFF
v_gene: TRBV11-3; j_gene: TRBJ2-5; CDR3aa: CASSLDLAGLETQYF
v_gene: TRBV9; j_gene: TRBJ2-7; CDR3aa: CASSVAELTEQYF
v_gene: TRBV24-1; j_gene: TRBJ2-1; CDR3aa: CATSDRTGGRDNEQFF
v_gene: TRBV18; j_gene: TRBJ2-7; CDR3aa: CASSPGSGGHEQYF
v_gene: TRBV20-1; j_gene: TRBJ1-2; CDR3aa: CSVPGTGVSNYGYTF
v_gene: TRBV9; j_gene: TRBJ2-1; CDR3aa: CASSVKRDNEQFF
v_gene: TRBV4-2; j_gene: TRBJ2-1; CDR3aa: CASSQEAAASSYNEQFF
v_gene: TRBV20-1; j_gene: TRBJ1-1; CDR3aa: CSASFGQGNTEAFF
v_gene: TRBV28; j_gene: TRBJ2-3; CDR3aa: CASSLFGKSPVF
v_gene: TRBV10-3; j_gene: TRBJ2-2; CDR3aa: CAISESQGGAGELFF
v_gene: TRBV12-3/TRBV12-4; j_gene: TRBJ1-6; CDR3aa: CASSSWTGRVGNSPLHF
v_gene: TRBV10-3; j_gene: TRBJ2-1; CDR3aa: CAISGGASGRGEQFF
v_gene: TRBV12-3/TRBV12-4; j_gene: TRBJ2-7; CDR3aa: CASSSLRRGFEQYF
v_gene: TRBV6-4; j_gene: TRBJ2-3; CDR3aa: CASIHGTSGRRDTQYF
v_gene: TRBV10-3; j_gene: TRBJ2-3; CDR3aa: CAISERITDTQYF
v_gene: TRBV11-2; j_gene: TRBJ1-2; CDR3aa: CASSTRWGPNYGYTF
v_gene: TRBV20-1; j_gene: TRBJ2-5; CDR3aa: CSARDYGKGQGRRGRETQYF
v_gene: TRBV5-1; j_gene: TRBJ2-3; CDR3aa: CASSRGQGGGTDTQYF
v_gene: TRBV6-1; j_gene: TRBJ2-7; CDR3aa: CASSARGAAYEQYF
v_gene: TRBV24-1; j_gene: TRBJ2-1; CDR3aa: CATSDLTSGGSSYNEQFF
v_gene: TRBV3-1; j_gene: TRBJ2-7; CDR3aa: CASSQENVGPNSYEQYF
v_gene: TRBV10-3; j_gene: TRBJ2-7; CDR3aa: CAISPEVGGQYF
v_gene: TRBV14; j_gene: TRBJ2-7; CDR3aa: CASSETSGRAWIDEQYF
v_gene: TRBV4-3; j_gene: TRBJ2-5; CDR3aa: CASSHYDRAETQYF
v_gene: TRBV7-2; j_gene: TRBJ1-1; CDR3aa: CASSSVMKYTEAFF
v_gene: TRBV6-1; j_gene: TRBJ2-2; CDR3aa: CASSVGTGPNTGELFF
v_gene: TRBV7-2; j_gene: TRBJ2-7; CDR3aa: CASSLGPESYEQYF
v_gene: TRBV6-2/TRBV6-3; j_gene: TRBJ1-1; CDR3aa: CASSSRWGGETEAFF